This T cell receptor (beta chain) originates from a study of T cell clones after liver transplantation. On the study more broadly: Post-transplant blood was tracked for graft-donor-reactive T cell clones identified in a pre-transplant mixed lymphocyte reaction.

Clones were read by immunoSEQ multiplex PCR, and TCRdb kept only the in-frame ones, dropping some. The sample shows about 33,000 clones, around 94% of them seen only once. The V and J ends lost 2 bases and 1 base, in that order; junction bases with no gene match: 6. Germline V gene sequence: CDR1 GTSNPN, CDR2 SVGIG (reference sequence). This CDR3 is 15 amino acids long. Overall study findings and caveats: Conclusions were preliminary, with small, heterogeneous patient groups.

In its sample, this clone was seen once. The antigen remains undetermined. Specimen: CD8+ T cells from blood, collected 12 months after liver transplant. The receptor was isolated from a human patient who received a liver transplant. Some of the T cells might come from the graft donor. The chain recombines TRBV30 with TRBJ1-1; 8 bases line up with TRBD1. CDR3 nucleotides: TGTGCCTGGAGTCCGATGACAGGGGCGAACACTGAAGCTTTCTTT. Its protein product is CAWSPMTGANTEAFF.